The 11 T cell receptor beta chains given below trace back to one sample, sequenced in a study of T cell repertoires in cytomegalovirus infection. TCRdb ran MiXCR on the reads and lists one entry per CDR3 protein. The repertoire holds about 770,000 distinct CDR3 sequences, with roughly 28% as singletons. Their cognate antigens are unknown. Sequenced here: cultured CD8+ T cells from PBMCs, sampled from culture after CMV antigen stimulation. These receptor sequences come from a human donor in good health (CMV status not recorded). Some clones in this sample may be carry-over from other donors' samples.

This clonotype was observed many times. V is TRBV7-2 and J is TRBJ2-1, with D unclear. Germline loops: CDR1 SGHTA, CDR2 FQGNSA. CDR3 length equals 12 residues. Trimming cost V 1 base and J 10 bases, with 8 bases left between them. The CDR3 region has the DNA TGTGCCAGCAGCTTAGTTGTTAGAGAGCAGTTCTTC. Its protein product is CASSLVVREQFF.

This clonotype was seen more than once but under ten times. This chain uses TRBV12-3 or TRBV12-4 with TRBJ1-6, with a possible D match to TRBD1 (5 bases). The V end was cut by 4 bases, the J end by 7 bases, with 14 bases between. This CDR3 has 15 amino acids. CDR3 protein: CASSSNSGPNSPLHF. The CDR3 bases are TGTGCCAGCAGTTCGAACTCGGGACCAAATTCACCCCTCCACTTT.

The chain combines TRBV15 with TRBJ1-2, with 7 bases identical to TRBD1. Germline V gene sequence: CDR1 LNHNV, CDR2 YYDKDF (reference sequence). Trimming removed 0 bases from V and 4 bases from J; junction bases left unmatched: 5. The CDR3 is 15 residues long. The CDR3 is CATSRDLGQPYGYTF. CDR3 DNA sequence: TGTGCCACCAGCAGAGATCTGGGACAGCCCTATGGCTACACCTTC. Supplemented by reference TRBV15 and TRBJ1-2, the full variable domain reads DAMVIQNPRYQVTQFGKPVTLSCSQTLNHNVMYWYQQKSSQAPKLLFHYYDKDFNNEADTPDNFQSRRPNTSFCFLDIRSPGLGDTAMYLCATSRDLGQPYGYTFGSGTRLTVV.

In its sample, this clonotype was seen many times. V usage is TRBV7-8 and J usage is TRBJ2-1; D is possibly TRBD2 (6 bases). This CDR3 comprises 14 residues. V dropped 3 bases and J dropped 4 bases, with 10 bases sitting between them. Germline V gene sequence: CDR1 SGHVS, CDR2 FQNEAQ. Here the CDR3 reads CASSLGLIYNEQFF. CDR3 coding DNA: TGTGCCAGCAGCTTGGGACTCATTTACAATGAGCAGTTCTTC.

This clonotype was observed at least ten times. The chain joins TRBV7-9 to TRBJ2-1, with a tentative D call TRBD2 (6 bases). CDR1 is SEHNR and CDR2 is FQNEAQ in the germline V gene (reference sequence). The CDR3 length is 15 residues. V lost 6 bases, J lost 6 bases, and 18 bases lay in between. The CDR3 region has the DNA TGTGCCAGCAGAGTGGCGGGGTCGGCCGTCAATGAGCAGTTCTTC. This gives the protein CASRVAGSAVNEQFF.

The chain uses TRBV29-1 and TRBJ2-2, with D hard to call. Trimming took 3 bases from V and 5 from J, leaving 7 bases between them. In germline, CDR1 is SQVTM, CDR2 ANQGSEA. The CDR3 totals 12 residues. In DNA, the CDR3 is TGCAGCGTTGAGGTGGGGACCGGGGAGCTGTTTTTT. It yields the protein CSVEVGTGELFF.

This clonotype was observed a few times. V and J are TRBV9 and TRBJ2-2, with D uncertain. V was pared by 5 bases and J by 0 bases, with 8 bases between. CDR1 and CDR2 (germline): SGDLS, YYNGEE. The CDR3 runs to 14 residues. The CDR3 loop is CASREQPNTGELFF. CDR3 DNA: TGTGCCAGCAGGGAACAGCCGAACACCGGGGAGCTGTTTTTT.

The chain uses TRBV6-5 and TRBJ1-1; D is perhaps TRBD1 (5 bases). Between the trimmed V and J ends, which lost 7 bases and 10 bases, there was a span of 22 bases. CDR1 is MNHEY and CDR2 is SVGAGI in the germline V gene. This CDR3 is built from 14 residues. CDR3 sequence reads: CASTNPGGNGIAFF. The CDR3 DNA is TGTGCCAGCACCAACCCGGGGGGGAATGGGATAGCTTTCTTT.

This clonotype has only a few counts. The J gene is TRBJ1-5, the V gene TRBV4-1; a weak D match, TRBD1 (5 bases). The CDR3 is 17 amino acids. CDR1 is MGHRA and CDR2 is YSYEKL in the germline V gene. Trimming stripped 0 bases from V and 4 bases from J, with 16 bases between. CDR3 residues: CASSQDPGRQGNQPQHF. CDR3 nucleotide sequence: TGCGCCAGCAGCCAAGATCCGGGCCGGCAGGGTAATCAGCCCCAGCATTTT.

As regards this clonotype: Since a much larger clone is just one base distant, this may be a read error. The chain links TRBV19 to TRBJ1-1; no clear D gene. Germline CDR1 is LNHDA and CDR2 is SQIVND (reference sequence). The CDR3 has 13 amino acids. Deletions cut 2 bases from V and 1 base from J, with 5 bases between. The CDR3 bases are TGTGCCAGTAGTATAACGCCGAACACTGAAGCTTTCTTT. Protein sequence: CASSITPNTEAFF. Supplemented by reference TRBV19 and TRBJ1-1, the full variable domain reads DGGITQSPKYLFRKEGQNVTLSCEQNLNHDAMYWYRQDPGQGLRLIYYSQIVNDFQKGDIAEGYSVSREKKESFPLTVTSAQKNPTAFYLCASSITPNTEAFFGQGTRLTVV.

The chain couples TRBV5-4 to TRBJ1-2; D gene unclear. CDR3 length: 12 residues. The ends were cut back, 0 bases at V and 5 bases at J, with 5 bases in the middle. Germline assignment: CDR1 SGHNT and CDR2 YYREEE (reference sequence). This CDR3 is CASSLDEYGYTF. The CDR3 region has the DNA TGTGCCAGCAGCTTGGACGAATATGGCTACACCTTC.